Here is one TCR beta chain with its context. This entry is derived from a study of cytomegalovirus exposure and HLA in healthy donors. The V segment lost 5 bases and the J segment 3 bases; nucleotides outside the gene matches: 4. The length of the CDR3 is 15 residues. Germline lookup yields CDR1 ENHRY and CDR2 SYGVKD. The PCR ran on 60 Vbeta and 13 Jbeta primers. Sequencing used immunoSEQ multiplex PCR; TCRdb keeps in-frame clones, though not all of them. In the table there are 150,000 to 200,000 clones, 70% to 80% of which are singletons. Sequencing was performed on PBMCs. This TCR derives from a woman in her thirties or forties in good health and CMV-seronegative. The chain uses TRBV10-3 and TRBJ2-1, with 10 nucleotides matching TRBD2. The CDR3 here is CAISTSGTDYNEQFF. The DNA for the CDR3 is TGTGCCATCAGTACTAGCGGGACGGACTACAATGAGCAGTTCTTC.